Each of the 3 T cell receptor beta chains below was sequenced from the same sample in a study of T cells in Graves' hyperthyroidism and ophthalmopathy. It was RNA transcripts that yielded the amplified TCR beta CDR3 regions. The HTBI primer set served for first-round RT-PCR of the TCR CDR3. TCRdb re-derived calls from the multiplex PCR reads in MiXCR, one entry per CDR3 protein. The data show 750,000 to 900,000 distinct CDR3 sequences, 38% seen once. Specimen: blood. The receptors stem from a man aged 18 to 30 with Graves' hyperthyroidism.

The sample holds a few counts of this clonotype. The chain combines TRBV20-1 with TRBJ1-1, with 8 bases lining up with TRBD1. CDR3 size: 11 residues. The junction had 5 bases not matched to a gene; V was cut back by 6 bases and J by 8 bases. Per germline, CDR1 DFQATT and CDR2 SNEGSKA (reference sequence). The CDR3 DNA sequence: TGCAGTGCCGGGGACAGGTGGGAAGCTTTCTTT. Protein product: CSAGDRWEAFF.

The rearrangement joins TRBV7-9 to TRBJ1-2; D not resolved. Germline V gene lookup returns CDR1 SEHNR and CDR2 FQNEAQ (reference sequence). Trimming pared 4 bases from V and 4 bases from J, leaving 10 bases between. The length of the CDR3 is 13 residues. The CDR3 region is CASSSLGFYGYTF. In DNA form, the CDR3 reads TGTGCCAGCAGCTCCCTGGGGTTCTATGGCTACACCTTC.

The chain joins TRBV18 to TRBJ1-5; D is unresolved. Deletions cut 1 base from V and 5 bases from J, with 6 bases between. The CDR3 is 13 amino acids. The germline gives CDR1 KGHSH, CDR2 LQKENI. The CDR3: CASSPLIDQPQHF. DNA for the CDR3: TGTGCCAGCTCACCACTGATAGATCAGCCCCAGCATTTT.